The 24 T cell receptor beta chains presented below share a single source sample, sequenced in a study of T cells in Graves' hyperthyroidism and ophthalmopathy. Amplification yielded TCR beta CDR3 regions, with RNA transcripts as the source. First-round RT-PCR with HTBI primers amplified the TCR CDR3 region. TCRdb recomputed calls from the multiplex PCR reads with MiXCR, one row per CDR3 protein. The table lists around 600,000 distinct CDR3 sequences, around 15% of them singletons. The sample consisted of blood. The receptors come from a woman aged 40-49 years with Graves' ophthalmopathy.

This clonotype has at least ten counts. This chain joins TRBV9 and TRBJ1-1; D is unclear. Between the trimmed V and J ends, which lost 4 bases and 4 bases, there was a span of 14 bases. The V gene's germline CDR1 is SGDLS and CDR2 YYNGEE. The CDR3 consists of 14 residues. In DNA form, the CDR3 reads TGTGCCAGCAGCCCTCGGGCGGGTTTCACTGAAGCTTTCTTT. Amino acids: CASSPRAGFTEAFF.

This clonotype appeared many times. This sequence joins TRBV3-1 and TRBJ1-4; 9 bases agree with TRBD1. The germline V gene has CDR1 LGHDT and CDR2 YNNKEL (reference sequence). The CDR3 extends over 13 amino acids. The junction had 1 base not matched to a gene; V was cut back by 4 bases and J by 7 bases. This chain's CDR3 is CASSLTGGEKLFF. In nucleotides, the CDR3 is TGTGCCAGCAGCCTGACAGGGGGTGAAAAACTGTTTTTT.

This clonotype was picked up many times. This sequence joins TRBV6-1 and TRBJ1-1; D unclear. CDR1 is MNHNS, CDR2 SASEGT, per germline. V lost 2 bases and J lost 7, with 14 bases in between. This CDR3 contains 14 residues. The CDR3: CASSEFLRGGEAFF. Written as DNA, the CDR3 is TGTGCCAGCAGTGAATTCCTCCGCGGAGGTGAAGCTTTCTTT.

The chain joins TRBV28 to TRBJ2-7; tentatively, D is TRBD2 (6 bases). This CDR3 is built from 15 residues. CDR1 is MDHEN and CDR2 is SYDVKM in the germline V gene. V was cut by 5 bases and J by 6 bases, with 20 bases left in between. CDR3 residues: CASSPTPGRRGEQYF. DNA for the CDR3: TGTGCCAGCAGTCCGACGCCGGGACGGAGGGGCGAGCAGTACTTC.

This clonotype has more than one count but fewer than ten. V usage is TRBV7-6 and J usage is TRBJ2-1, with D possibly being TRBD1 (5 bases). Germline CDR1 SGHVS, CDR2 FNYEAQ. V shed 3 bases and J shed 6 bases, with 15 bases lying between them. This CDR3 is built from 15 residues. In nucleotides, the CDR3 is TGTGCCAGCAGCTTTGAAGGGTCAGGGATCAATGAGCAGTTCTTC. This translates into CASSFEGSGINEQFF.

Concerning this clonotype itself: At one of its ends the junction is not consistent with the germline gene, which may arise from a read error. The rearrangement links TRBV20-1 to TRBJ2-3; unclear D gene. This CDR3 comprises 14 residues. The germline V gene encodes CDR1 DFQATT and CDR2 SNEGSKA (reference sequence). DNA of the CDR3: TGCAGTGCCAGAGGCAGCACGGGCACAGATACGCAGTTTTTT. It codes for CSARGSTGTDTQFF.

This clonotype was recorded at least ten times. The chain joins TRBV20-1 to TRBJ2-1; D is possibly TRBD2 (5 bases). Germline V gives CDR1 DFQATT, CDR2 SNEGSKA (reference sequence). The CDR3 runs to 15 residues. Trimming cost V 3 bases and J 2 bases, with 14 bases left between them. CDR3 sequence reads: CSASDSEKAYNEQFF. CDR3 in DNA: TGCAGTGCTAGTGATAGCGAAAAAGCCTACAATGAGCAGTTCTTC.

Many counts were recorded for this clonotype. The chain joins TRBV5-1 to TRBJ2-7; D is unclear. CDR3 length: 15 amino acids. Between the trimmed V and J ends, which lost 5 bases and 5 bases, there was a span of 20 bases. Germline V gene lookup returns CDR1 SGHRS and CDR2 YFSETQ. This CDR3 reads CASRLVMGLSDEQYF. The CDR3 nucleotides read TGCGCCAGCAGGTTAGTTATGGGCCTCAGTGACGAGCAGTACTTC.

CDR3 protein: CASSLEQGTGELFF. The CDR3 region has the DNA TGTGCCAGCAGCTTAGAACAGGGTACCGGGGAGCTGTTTTTT. The chain uses TRBV7-3 and TRBJ2-2; a weak D match, TRBD1 (6 bases). The CDR3 has 14 residues. V was shortened by 2 bases and J by 5 bases, with 9 bases between the two germline ends. Germline loops: CDR1 SGHTA, CDR2 FQGTGA.

A note on this clonotype: One base away lies a much larger clone, so this may be a sequencing read error. The CDR3 DNA sequence: TGTTCCAGCCGCTCGGAAACCTACGAGCAGTACTTC. It yields the protein CSSRSETYEQYF. V gene TRBV3-1 combines with J gene TRBJ2-7; D not certain. This CDR3 has 12 residues. From germline, CDR1 is LGHDT and CDR2 YNNKEL (reference sequence).

V gene TRBV5-1 combines with J gene TRBJ1-5; no reliable D call. CDR3 length: 15 amino acids. The ends were cut back, 4 bases at V and 7 bases at J, with 18 bases in the middle. Germline CDR1 SGHRS, CDR2 YFSETQ. CDR3: CASSIGPDNQQPQHF. The DNA for the CDR3 is TGCGCCAGCAGCATCGGGCCCGACAACCAACAGCCCCAGCATTTT.

V and J are TRBV20-1 and TRBJ2-1, with D perhaps matching TRBD2 (6 bases). V lost 6 bases and J 0 bases, leaving 15 bases between the germline ends. This CDR3 is built from 15 residues. CDR1 DFQATT and CDR2 SNEGSKA come from the germline V gene (reference sequence). The CDR3 reads CSASGASDSYNEQFF. In DNA, the CDR3 is TGCAGTGCCTCCGGGGCTAGCGACTCCTACAATGAGCAGTTCTTC.

Many counts were recorded for this clonotype. V gene TRBV2 combines with J gene TRBJ2-3; 9 bases align to TRBD2. This CDR3 comprises 15 residues. J gave up 2 bases and V 7 bases, and 7 bases lay outside the gene matches. Germline assignment: CDR1 SNHLY and CDR2 FYNNEI. In DNA form, the CDR3 reads TGTGCCAGCACCCTTAGCGGGGGACACACAGATACGCAGTATTTT. The encoded protein is CASTLSGGHTDTQYF.

V and J are TRBV7-8 and TRBJ2-1; 14 nucleotides match TRBD2. CDR1 and CDR2 (germline): SGHVS, FQNEAQ. V lost 4 bases and J lost 7; bases outside the gene matches: 9. The CDR3 consists of 17 residues. The CDR3 loop reads CASSSRSGLAGVNEQFF. In DNA form, the CDR3 reads TGTGCCAGCAGCTCTCGCTCGGGACTAGCGGGGGTAAATGAGCAGTTCTTC.

CDR3 amino acids: CASSQSGTGDGYTF. Here the CDR3 DNA reads TGTGCCAGCAGTCAATCCGGGACAGGAGATGGCTACACCTTC. This chain uses TRBV2 with TRBJ1-2; 8 nucleotides align to TRBD1. With V trimmed by 5 bases and J by 6 bases, 8 bases remained unmatched. The CDR3 covers 14 residues. Germline CDR1 is SNHLY and CDR2 is FYNNEI.

This clonotype was detected many times. The gene calls are TRBV7-9 and TRBJ2-7; D unresolved. This CDR3 has 13 residues. Trimming pared 5 bases from V and 5 bases from J, leaving 13 bases between. The germline gives CDR1 SEHNR, CDR2 FQNEAQ (reference sequence). CDR3 sequence reads: CASSLSLMDEQYF. The CDR3 DNA reads as TGTGCCAGCAGCCTCTCCCTGATGGACGAGCAGTACTTC.

The sample holds a few counts of this clonotype. With a much larger clone just one base away, this may be a read error. The CDR3 DNA reads as TGTGCCAGCAGTGGCGGTGGGAGGGGGCAAGAGACCCGGTACTTC. Protein product: CASSGGGRGQETRYF. This chain links TRBV28 with TRBJ2-5; D possibly matches TRBD1 or TRBD2 (7 bases each). The CDR3 has 15 amino acids. Per the germline V gene, CDR1 is MDHEN and CDR2 is SYDVKM.

This clonotype was counted ten times or more. The chain combines TRBV6-1 with TRBJ2-1; 7 bases are shared with TRBD1. This CDR3 comprises 14 residues. CDR1 is MNHNS and CDR2 is SASEGT in the germline V gene. The V gene end was trimmed by 8 bases and the J gene end by 9 bases; junction bases not matched to a gene: 13. The DNA for the CDR3 is TGTGCCAGCCAGCGAGACAGGGCGATAGGTGAGCAGTTCTTC. It translates to CASQRDRAIGEQFF.

This clonotype came up many times. The chain is built from TRBV27 and TRBJ1-6, with 9 bases matching TRBD1. The CDR3 is 17 residues long. Germline CDR1 MNHEY, CDR2 SMNVEV (reference sequence). With 2 bases clipped from V and 10 bases from J, the junction kept 12 bases outside the gene matches. The CDR3 DNA reads TGTGCCAGCAGTTTAGGGCACGGACAGGGGCTTGGCTCACCCCTCCACTTT. It translates to CASSLGHGQGLGSPLHF.

This clonotype was found many times. The chain links TRBV5-1 to TRBJ2-1, with 7 bases fitting TRBD2. The CDR3 length is 15 residues. The germline gives CDR1 SGHRS, CDR2 YFSETQ. V was clipped by 0 bases and J by 5 bases; unmatched bases: 5. This CDR3 reads CASSLGDSGDNEQFF. CDR3 nucleotide sequence: TGCGCCAGCAGCTTGGGAGACAGCGGGGACAATGAGCAGTTCTTC.

The chain links TRBV5-1 to TRBJ2-5, with D possibly being TRBD2 (5 bases). Germline V CDR1 and CDR2: SGHRS, YFSETQ. V was cut by 3 bases and J by 4 bases, with 13 bases left in between. There are 14 residues in the CDR3. In DNA, the CDR3 is TGCGCCAGCAGCTCGACCACTGGAGGAGAGACCCAGTACTTC. This encodes CASSSTTGGETQYF.

A few counts support this clonotype. V and J are TRBV12-3 or TRBV12-4 and TRBJ2-7; D may be TRBD1 (6 bases). V lost 3 bases and J lost 2, with 14 bases in between. The CDR3 length is 15 residues. Here the CDR3 reads CASSLWRQGTYEQYF. The CDR3 nucleotides read TGTGCCAGCAGTTTGTGGCGGCAGGGGACCTACGAGCAGTACTTC.

Ten or more counts support this clonotype. The V and J genes are TRBV3-1 and TRBJ2-3, with a tentative D call TRBD1 (5 bases). Trimming took 4 bases from V and 4 from J, leaving 15 bases between them. This CDR3 comprises 15 residues. Germline V gives CDR1 LGHDT, CDR2 YNNKEL (reference sequence). Written as DNA, the CDR3 is TGTGCCAGCAGCCCTCCCCCTCCCAGGGCAGATACGCAGTATTTT. Translation: CASSPPPPRADTQYF.

This clonotype came up many times. This chain uses TRBV2 with TRBJ2-6; D possibly corresponds to TRBD2 (5 bases). CDR3 length: 16 residues. Trimming pared 7 bases from V and 2 bases from J, leaving 15 bases between. Germline CDR1 SNHLY, CDR2 FYNNEI. CDR3 protein: CASTLARLPGANVLTF. CDR3 coding DNA: TGTGCCAGCACCCTAGCCCGACTGCCTGGGGCCAACGTCCTGACTTTC.